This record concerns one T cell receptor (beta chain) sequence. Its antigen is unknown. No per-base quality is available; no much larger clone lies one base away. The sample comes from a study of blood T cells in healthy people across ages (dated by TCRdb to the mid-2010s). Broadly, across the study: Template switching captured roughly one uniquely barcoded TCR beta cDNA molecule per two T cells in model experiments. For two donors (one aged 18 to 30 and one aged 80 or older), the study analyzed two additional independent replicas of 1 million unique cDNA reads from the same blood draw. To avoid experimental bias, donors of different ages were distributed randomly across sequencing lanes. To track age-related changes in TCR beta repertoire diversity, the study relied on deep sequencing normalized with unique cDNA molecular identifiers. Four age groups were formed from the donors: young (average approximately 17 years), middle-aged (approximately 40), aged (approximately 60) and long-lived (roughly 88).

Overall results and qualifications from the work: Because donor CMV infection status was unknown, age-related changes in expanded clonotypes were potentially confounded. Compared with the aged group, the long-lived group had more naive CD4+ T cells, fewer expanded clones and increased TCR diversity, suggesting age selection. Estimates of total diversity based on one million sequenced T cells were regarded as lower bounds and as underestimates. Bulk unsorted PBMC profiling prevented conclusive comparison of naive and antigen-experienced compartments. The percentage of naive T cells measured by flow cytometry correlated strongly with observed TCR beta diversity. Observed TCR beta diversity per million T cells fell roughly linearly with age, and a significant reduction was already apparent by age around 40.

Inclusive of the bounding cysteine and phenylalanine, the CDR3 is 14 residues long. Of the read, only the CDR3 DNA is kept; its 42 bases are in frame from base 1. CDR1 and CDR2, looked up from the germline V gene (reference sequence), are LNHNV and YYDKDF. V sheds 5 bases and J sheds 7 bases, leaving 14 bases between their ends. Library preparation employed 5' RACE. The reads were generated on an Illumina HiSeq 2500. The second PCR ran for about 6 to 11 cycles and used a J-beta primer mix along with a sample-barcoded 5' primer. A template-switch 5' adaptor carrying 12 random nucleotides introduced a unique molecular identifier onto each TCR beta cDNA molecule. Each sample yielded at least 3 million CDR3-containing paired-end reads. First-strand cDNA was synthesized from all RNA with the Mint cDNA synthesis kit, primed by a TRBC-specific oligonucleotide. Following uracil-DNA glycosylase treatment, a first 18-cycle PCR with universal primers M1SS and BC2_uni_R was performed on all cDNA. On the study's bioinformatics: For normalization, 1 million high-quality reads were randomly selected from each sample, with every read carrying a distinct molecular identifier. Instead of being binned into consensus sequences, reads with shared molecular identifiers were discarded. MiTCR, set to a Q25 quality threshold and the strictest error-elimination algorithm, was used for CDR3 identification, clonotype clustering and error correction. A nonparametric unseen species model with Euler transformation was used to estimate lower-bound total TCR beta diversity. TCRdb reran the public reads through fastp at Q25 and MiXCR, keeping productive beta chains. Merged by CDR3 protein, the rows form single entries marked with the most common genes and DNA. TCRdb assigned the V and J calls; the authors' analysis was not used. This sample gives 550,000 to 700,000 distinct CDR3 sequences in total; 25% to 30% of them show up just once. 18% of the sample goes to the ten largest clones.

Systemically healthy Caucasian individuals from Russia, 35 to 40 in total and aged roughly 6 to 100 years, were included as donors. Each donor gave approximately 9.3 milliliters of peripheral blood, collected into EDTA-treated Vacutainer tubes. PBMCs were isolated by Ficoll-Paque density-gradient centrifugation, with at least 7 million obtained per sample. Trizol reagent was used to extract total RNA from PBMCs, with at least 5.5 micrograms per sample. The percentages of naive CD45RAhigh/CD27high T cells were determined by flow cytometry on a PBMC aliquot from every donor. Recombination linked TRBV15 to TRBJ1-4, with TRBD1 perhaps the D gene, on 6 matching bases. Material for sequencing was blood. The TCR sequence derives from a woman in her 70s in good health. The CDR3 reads CATSDRTEGEKLFF. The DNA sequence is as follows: TGTGCCACCAGCGACCGGACAGAGGGTGAAAAACTGTTTTTT. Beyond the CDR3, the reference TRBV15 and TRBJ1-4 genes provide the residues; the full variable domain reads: DAMVIQNPRYQVTQFGKPVTLSCSQTLNHNVMYWYQQKSSQAPKLLFHYYDKDFNNEADTPDNFQSRRPNTSFCFLDIRSPGLGDTAMYLCATSDRTEGEKLFFGSGTQLSVL.